The clone carrying this TCR beta chain was counted many times. What it binds is not known. The sample belongs to a study of identical twins. The V end lost 0 bases, the J end lost 4 bases, and 9 bases lay between the germline ends. CDR3 size: 14 residues. Germline CDR1 ENHRY, CDR2 SYGVKD. Findings and limits, study-wide: Possibly, invariant MAIT and iNKT cells partly confounded zero-insertion analyses.

From the 5' RACE reads, TCRdb called clonotypes with MiXCR, one entry per CDR3 protein. The table shows 700,000 or so distinct CDR3 sequences, with around 20% occurring only once. The data were also submitted as part of a second study, on T cells expressing NK-cell markers. As that study records: Seven of the eight sequenced donors were classified as HCMV-seropositive, and one was classified as seronegative.

This chain uses TRBV10-3 with TRBJ1-2; D remains ambiguous. This TCR was recovered from a young woman in good health. Sequencing was done on a sample of PBMCs. DNA for the CDR3: TGTGCCATCAGTGAGTCTCGGGCCGTCTATGGCTACACCTTC. Translating it yields CAISESRAVYGYTF.